This T cell receptor beta chain was recovered during a study of CD8 T cells in Susac syndrome (dated by TCRdb to about 2019). Some background on the complete study: Whether CD8+ T cell activation and differentiation in Susac syndrome was antigen driven was tested using repertoire sequencing. What the work shows at the level of the full study, not this receptor alone: The TCR sequencing and HLA analysis was acknowledged to have included a relatively small number of individuals.

Per the germline V gene (reference sequence), LGHDT is the CDR1 and YNNKEL is the CDR2. V gives up 1 base and J gives up 4 bases, and the segment between their germline ends measures 10 bases. The CDR3 goes from the cysteine to the phenylalanine over 14 residues. Left in the record is the CDR3 DNA by itself, 42 bases read in frame from the first base. Turning to this clonotype: Its recognized antigen is unknown. Base qualities were left out, and no much larger clone turns up one base away.

High-throughput TCR beta sequencing profiled peripheral blood CD8+ and CD4+ T cells from healthy donors, Susac syndrome patients and multiple sclerosis patients. Treatment-naive patients with stable or active relapsing-remitting disease fulfilling revised McDonald criteria were used as multiple sclerosis controls. Bulk CD8+ and CD4+ T cells were purified by magnetic negative isolation, while CD8+ TEMRA cells were enriched using FACS. Blood was drawn into EDTA tubes, processed within 24 hours, and PBMCs were isolated by density gradient centrifugation. PBMCs destined for TCR sequencing were cryopreserved in liquid nitrogen and later thawed in a 37 °C water bath. The sorted or isolated CD4+, CD8+ and CD8+ TEMRA cells had a purity of 90% or higher. RNA was extracted with the RNeasy kit and about 0.5 to 1 ug was reverse transcribed using random hexamers. TCR beta CDR3 regions were amplified with the immunoSEQ multiplex PCR assay covering 54 Vbeta and 13 Jbeta segments. Bias from PCR amplification was corrected by using a synthetic template baseline for primer optimization and for computational correction. On the study's bioinformatics: Reads were annotated to V, D and J genes according to IMGT and were analyzed with immunoSEQ Analyzer, with only productive sequences retained. To calculate clonality, Shannon entropy was normalized by log2 of the number of productive unique sequences and then subtracted from one. Public and private clones were assessed among the 100 most prevalent clones of each patient and control. Clones were defined as Susac-specific if absent from the healthy and MS cohorts, from roughly 1,100 published viral clones and from other ImmuneACCESS disease sequences. TCRdb reanalyzed the raw reads on its own, using fastp at Q25 for trimming and MiXCR for clone calling, and kept in-frame beta chains. Every CDR3 protein is listed once, alongside the most common genes and DNA of its rows. The V and J calls come from TCRdb's annotation, not from the publication. This sample is represented by approximately 70,000 distinct CDR3 sequences; 96% of them were singletons. Jointly, the top ten make up more than 0.09% of the sample.

The material sequenced was CD4+ T cells from PBMCs. This receptor chain uses TRBV3-1 and TRBJ1-1; the D gene is possibly TRBD1, with 6 bases matching. This TCR was sampled from a human donor with multiple sclerosis. The DNA reads TGTGCCAGCAGCCAAGGACAGGACGGCACTGAAGCTTTCTTT. This codes for CASSQGQDGTEAFF.